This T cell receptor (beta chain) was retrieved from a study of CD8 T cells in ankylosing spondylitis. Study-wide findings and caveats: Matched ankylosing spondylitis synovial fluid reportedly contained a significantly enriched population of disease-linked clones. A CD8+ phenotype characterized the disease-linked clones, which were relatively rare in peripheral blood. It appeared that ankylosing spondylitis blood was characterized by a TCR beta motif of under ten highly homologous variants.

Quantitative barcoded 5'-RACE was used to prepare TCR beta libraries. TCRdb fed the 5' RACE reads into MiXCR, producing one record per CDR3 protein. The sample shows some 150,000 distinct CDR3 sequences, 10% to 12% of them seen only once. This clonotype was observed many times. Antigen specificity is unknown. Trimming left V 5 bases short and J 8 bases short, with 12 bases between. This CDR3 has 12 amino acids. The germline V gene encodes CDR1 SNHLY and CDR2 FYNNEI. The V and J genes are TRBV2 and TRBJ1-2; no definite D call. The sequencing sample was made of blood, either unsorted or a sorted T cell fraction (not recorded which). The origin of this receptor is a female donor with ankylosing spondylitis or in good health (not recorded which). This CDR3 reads CASSSGVDGYTF. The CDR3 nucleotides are TGTGCCAGCAGTTCGGGAGTGGACGGCTACACCTTC. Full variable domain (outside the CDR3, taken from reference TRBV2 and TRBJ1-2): EPEVTQTPSHQVTQMGQEVILRCVPISNHLYFYWYRQILGQKVEFLVSFYNNEISEKSEIFDDQFSVERPDGSNFTLKIRSTKLEDSAMYFCASSSGVDGYTFGSGTRLTVV.